The clone carrying this TCR beta chain was observed a handful of times. These data originate in a study of blood T cell repertoires in COVID-19. CDR3 length: 17 amino acids. CDR1 and CDR2 from the germline V gene are SGHAT and FQNNGV. V was shortened by 6 bases and J by 2 bases, with 21 bases between the two germline ends. Sequenced by immunoSEQ multiplex PCR; TCRdb stores in-frame clones only, minus some. The profile shows 150,000 to 160,000 clones, approximately 85% of them singletons. The origin of this receptor is a man aged 60 to 69 with COVID-19, enrolled during active disease. The specimen sequenced was peripheral blood. This chain connects TRBV11-2 to TRBJ2-3, with D possibly TRBD2 on 6 matching bases. The CDR3 nucleotides read TGTGCCAGCAGGGCCCCTTGGGGGGAGGCAGCCACAGATACGCAGTATTTT. Its translation is CASRAPWGEAATDTQYF.